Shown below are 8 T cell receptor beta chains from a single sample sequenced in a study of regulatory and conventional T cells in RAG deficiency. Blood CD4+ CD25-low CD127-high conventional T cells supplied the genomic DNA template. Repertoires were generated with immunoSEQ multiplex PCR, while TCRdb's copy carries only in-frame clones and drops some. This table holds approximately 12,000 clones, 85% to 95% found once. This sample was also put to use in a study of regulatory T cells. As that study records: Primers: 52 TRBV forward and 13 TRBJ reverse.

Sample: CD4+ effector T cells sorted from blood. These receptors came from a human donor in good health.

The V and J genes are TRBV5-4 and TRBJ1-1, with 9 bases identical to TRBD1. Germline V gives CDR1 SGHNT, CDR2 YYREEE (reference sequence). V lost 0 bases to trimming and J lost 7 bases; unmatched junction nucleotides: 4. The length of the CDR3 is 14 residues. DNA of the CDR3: TGTGCCAGCAGCTTGGAACAGGGGGCTAGTGAAGCTTTCTTT. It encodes CASSLEQGASEAFF. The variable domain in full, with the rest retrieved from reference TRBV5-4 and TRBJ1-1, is ETGVTQSPTHLIKTRGQQVTLRCSSQSGHNTVSWYQQALGQGPQFIFQYYREEENGRGNFPPRFSGLQFPNYSSELNVNALELDDSALYLCASSLEQGASEAFFGQGTRLTVV.

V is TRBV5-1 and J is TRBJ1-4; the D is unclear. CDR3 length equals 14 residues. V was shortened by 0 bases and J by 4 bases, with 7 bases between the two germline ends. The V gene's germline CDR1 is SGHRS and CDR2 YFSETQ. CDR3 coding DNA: TGCGCCAGCAGCTTGGCCCCCGGTAATGAAAAACTGTTTTTT. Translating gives CASSLAPGNEKLFF.

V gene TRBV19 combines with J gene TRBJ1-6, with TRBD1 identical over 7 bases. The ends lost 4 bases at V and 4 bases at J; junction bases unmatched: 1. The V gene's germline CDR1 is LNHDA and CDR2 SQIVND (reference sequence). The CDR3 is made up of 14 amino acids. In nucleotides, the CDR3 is TGTGCCAGTAGTACAGGGGGTTATAATTCACCCCTCCACTTT. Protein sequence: CASSTGGYNSPLHF.

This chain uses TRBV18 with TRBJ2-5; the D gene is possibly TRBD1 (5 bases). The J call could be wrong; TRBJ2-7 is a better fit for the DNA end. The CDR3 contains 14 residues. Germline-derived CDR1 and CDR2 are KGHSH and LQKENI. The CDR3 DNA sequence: TGTGCCAGCTCACCTATCCCAGGGTTGGACGAGCAGTACTTC. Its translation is CASSPIPGLDEQYF.

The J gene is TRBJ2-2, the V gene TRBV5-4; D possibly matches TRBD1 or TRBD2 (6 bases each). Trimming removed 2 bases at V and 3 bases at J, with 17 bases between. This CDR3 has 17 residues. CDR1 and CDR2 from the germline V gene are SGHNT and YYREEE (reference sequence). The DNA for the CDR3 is TGTGCCAGCAGCTTTAAACTAGCTAGGGGGTACACCGGGGAGCTGTTTTTT. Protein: CASSFKLARGYTGELFF.

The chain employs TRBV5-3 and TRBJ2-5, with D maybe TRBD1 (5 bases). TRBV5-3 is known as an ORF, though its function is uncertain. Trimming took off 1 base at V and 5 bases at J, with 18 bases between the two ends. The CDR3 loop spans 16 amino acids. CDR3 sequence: CARSLPWAGYLETQYF. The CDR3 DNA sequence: TGTGCCAGAAGCTTGCCGTGGGCAGGGTACCTGGAGACCCAGTACTTC.

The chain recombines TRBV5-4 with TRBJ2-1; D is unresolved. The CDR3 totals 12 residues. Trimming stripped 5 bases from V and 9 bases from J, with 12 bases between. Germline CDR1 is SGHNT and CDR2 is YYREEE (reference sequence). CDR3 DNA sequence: TGTGCCAGCAGTATTTTAGTGGGTGAGCAGTTCTTC. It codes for CASSILVGEQFF.

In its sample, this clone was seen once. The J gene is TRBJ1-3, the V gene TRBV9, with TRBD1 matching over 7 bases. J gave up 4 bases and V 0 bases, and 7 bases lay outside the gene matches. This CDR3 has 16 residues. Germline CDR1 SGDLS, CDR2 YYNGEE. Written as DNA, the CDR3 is TGTGCCAGCAGCGTAGATCAGGGGGACTACGGAAACACCATATATTTT. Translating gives CASSVDQGDYGNTIYF.